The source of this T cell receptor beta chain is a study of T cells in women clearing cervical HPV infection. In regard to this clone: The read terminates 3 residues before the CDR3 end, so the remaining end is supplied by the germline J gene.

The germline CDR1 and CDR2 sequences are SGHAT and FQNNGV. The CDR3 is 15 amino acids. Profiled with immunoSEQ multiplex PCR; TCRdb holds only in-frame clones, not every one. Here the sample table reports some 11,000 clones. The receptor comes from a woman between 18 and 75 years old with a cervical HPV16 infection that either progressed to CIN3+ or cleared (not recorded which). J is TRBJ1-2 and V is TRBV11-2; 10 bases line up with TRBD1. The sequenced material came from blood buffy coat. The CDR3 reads CASSLAGTGAGDYTF. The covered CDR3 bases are TGTGCCAGCAGCTTGGCCGGGACAGGGGCGGGGGAC. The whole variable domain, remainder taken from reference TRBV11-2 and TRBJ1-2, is EAGVAQSPRYKIIEKRQSVAFWCNPISGHATLYWYQQILGQGPKLLIQFQNNGVVDDSQLPKDRFSAERLKGVDSTLKIQPAKLEDSAVYLCASSLAGTGAGDYTFGSGTRLTVV.